This T cell receptor beta chain emerged from a study of shared clonotypes between healthy human individuals (dated by TCRdb to 2018 to 2021). Regarding the study in general: The cohort included three men and a couple of women between 18 and 49 years of age. Libraries were prepared and TCR repertoires were sequenced by different laboratories using diverse techniques, in order to increase sequencing depth and limit assay-specific biases. To estimate repertoire size and how much clonotype sharing occurs between individuals, the study deeply sequenced the blood TCR repertoires of several healthy adults. For each donor, CD4 naive and CD4 memory were each run on three plates, CD8 naive on two plates, and CD8 memory on one plate. Leukapheresis yielded between about 0.94 and 8.9 billion PBMCs per donor. Study-wide findings and limitations: Compared with non-shared clonotypes, the clonotypes found in all four sorted-subset donors had higher generation probabilities. Because the study included a small number of donors, the genetic and exposure-history diversity represented was limited. Pairwise subsampling indicated that sequencing depth was expected to affect the degree of clonotype sharing among donors. Across several donors, 4.5% to 6.5% of naive CD4, 3% to 3.5% of naive CD8, about 2% of memory CD4, and approximately 0.4% of memory CD8 clonotypes were shared. Rarefaction of sorted-subset datasets indicated incomplete sequencing despite the large sequencing depth. Naive subsets generally had larger estimated clonotype richness than memory subsets. Sampling was restricted to blood, and TCR repertoires in tissues likely differ from the TCR repertoires found in blood.

With regard to this clone: The antigen this receptor binds is unknown. The input lacks base qualities; no much larger clone sits a single base away.

Its CDR3 holds 17 amino acids, cysteine through phenylalanine. Only the CDR3 DNA is retained, 51 bases long and in frame from the first base. CDR1 and CDR2 were assigned from the germline V gene as SGHAT and FQNNGV. Trimming removed 2 bases from V and 5 bases from J; the gene matches leave 11 bases unexplained. Using the deep immunoSEQ assay, multiplex PCR amplified TCR CDR3 regions from genomic DNA. For each cell subset, the extracted genomic DNA was distributed evenly across all wells of several immunoSEQ 96-well plates, and each plate served as one replicate. Each replicate PCR for sorted subsets received about 200 ng genomic DNA, equal to some 32,000 T cell genomes. Purified libraries were measured with a Qubit 3.0 fluorometer, size-checked on a Bioanalyzer 2100, and measured again with the KAPA Library Quantification kit. Every immunoSEQ 96-well plate was sequenced on a dedicated single-read 150-cycle Illumina NextSeq 550 flow cell. As for the authors' bioinformatics: Because only junctional sequences without quality scores were contained in the immunoSEQ output, filtering matching that applied to full-length reads could not be performed. To assign V/J genes and CDR3, sequences were annotated using PyIR, a Python wrapper for IgBLAST v1.9, with IMGT germline references. Reads were removed for weak V/J assignments (E-value above 1e-6), missing CDR3, stop codons, out-of-frame junctions, or ambiguous translated residues. V3J clonotypes were defined as sequences sharing the same inferred V gene, J gene, and CDR3 amino acid sequence. To compute the percentage overlap between repertoires, the number of shared unique clonotypes was divided by the size of the smaller repertoire. Three approaches were used to assess repertoire richness: RTK rarefaction, the Chao1 estimator, and Recon v2.1 estimates of unobserved clonotypes. Generation probabilities for all TCRbeta clonotypes obtained by the gDNA method from a handful of donors were computed using OLGA. This is the immuneACCESS table as TCRdb keeps it, with only in-frame sequences that have V and J called. A part of the clones is gone; compared with another copy, unresolved V genes explain less than half, and the rest is unexplained. The V and J calls and clone size were taken over from that table, and D and trimming were inferred from the DNA. The sample table shows millions of clones, and approximately 93% are seen once. Approximately 0.4% of the sample comes from the top ten.

Healthy HIV-negative adults with no recently reported acute infections or vaccinations were included as donors. Every donor was a Caucasian adult residing in Nashville, Tennessee, USA. CD4+ T cells were enriched through magnetic negative selection, after which naive cells were positively selected on CD45RA and the remaining negative fraction served as the memory subset. After blood collection by leukapheresis, PBMCs were isolated using Ficoll-Histopaque density gradient centrifugation and then cryopreserved in the vapor phase of liquid nitrogen. Analytical flow cytometry was used to check the purity and quantity of each magnetically sorted T cell population. From each sorted fraction, genomic DNA was isolated and quantified by UV absorbance on a Nanodrop 2000c.

The receptor chain draws on TRBV11-2 and TRBJ1-5; the central 8 bases match TRBD1. The source of this sequence is a man in his late teens or twenties in good health. Some clones in this sample may be carry-over from other donors' samples. Sequencing was carried out using naive CD4+ T cells from PBMCs. The label giving this sample's cell subset or site can be read as: CD45RA+ positively selected. CDR3 protein: CASSLYPDRDKYQPQHF. DNA sequence: TGTGCCAGCAGCTTATACCCGGACAGGGACAAATATCAGCCCCAGCATTTT. With the portions outside the CDR3 filled from the reference TRBV11-2 and TRBJ1-5 genes, the complete variable region becomes EAGVAQSPRYKIIEKRQSVAFWCNPISGHATLYWYQQILGQGPKLLIQFQNNGVVDDSQLPKDRFSAERLKGVDSTLKIQPAKLEDSAVYLCASSLYPDRDKYQPQHFGDGTRLSIL.